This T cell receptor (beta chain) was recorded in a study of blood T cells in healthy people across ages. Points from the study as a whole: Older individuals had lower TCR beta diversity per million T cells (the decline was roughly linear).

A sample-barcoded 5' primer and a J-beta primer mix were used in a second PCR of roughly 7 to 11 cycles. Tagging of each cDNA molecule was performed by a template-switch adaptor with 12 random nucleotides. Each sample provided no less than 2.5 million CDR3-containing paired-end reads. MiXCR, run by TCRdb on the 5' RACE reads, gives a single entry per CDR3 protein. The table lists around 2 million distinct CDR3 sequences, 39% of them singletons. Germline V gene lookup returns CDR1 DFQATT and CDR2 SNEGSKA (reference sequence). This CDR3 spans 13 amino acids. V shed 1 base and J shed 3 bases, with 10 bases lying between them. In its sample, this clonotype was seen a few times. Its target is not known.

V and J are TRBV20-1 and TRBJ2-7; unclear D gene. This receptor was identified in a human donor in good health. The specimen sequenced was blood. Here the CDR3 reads CSARGRFLYEQYF. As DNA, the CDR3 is TGCAGTGCTAGAGGCCGTTTCCTCTACGAGCAGTACTTC.